This TCR beta chain was observed in a study of response to subunit inactivated influenza vaccine (dated by TCRdb to 2016 to 2018). Some background on the complete study: To follow how T cells responded to a trivalent subunit inactivated influenza vaccine, the researchers relied on deep quantitative profiling of the T cell receptor repertoire.

With regard to this clonotype: Its recognized antigen is unknown. One base away there is no much larger clone; base qualities are not given.

The time point tag for this specimen amounts to: approximately 47 days after influenza vaccine administration. On the study overall, not on this receptor specifically: It was suggested by the authors that each seasonal influenza vaccination may recruit only a limited number of new T cells.

V ends up 3 bases short and J 4 bases short, with an unmatched junction base count of 12. From cysteine to phenylalanine, the CDR3 is 15 amino acids long. CDR3 DNA is the only sequence kept; it has 45 bases, read in frame from the first base. For CDR1 and CDR2, the germline V gene (reference sequence) lists DFQATT and SNEGSKA. Libraries were made using RT-PCR. Sequencing instrument: Illumina HiSeq 2500. TCRdb trimmed public reads at Q25 via fastp, called clones via MiXCR and kept in-frame beta chains. Records with the same CDR3 protein are collapsed into one entry carrying the most frequent genes and DNA. This sample comprises about half a million distinct CDR3 sequences, approximately 9.9% of them detected only once. Around 12% of the sample comes from the top ten.

Rearrangement joined TRBV20-1 to TRBJ2-7; 7 middle bases align to TRBD1. The sample in question was PBMCs from blood, obtained around seven weeks after vaccination. The sequence came from a man aged 45 to 65 who received an inactivated influenza vaccine. Donor details come from another sample of the same person, matched by shared clones. The DNA is TGCAGTGCTAGTGCCCCGGGGCAGGGGGAATACGAGCAGTACTTC. Protein translation: CSASAPGQGEYEQYF.